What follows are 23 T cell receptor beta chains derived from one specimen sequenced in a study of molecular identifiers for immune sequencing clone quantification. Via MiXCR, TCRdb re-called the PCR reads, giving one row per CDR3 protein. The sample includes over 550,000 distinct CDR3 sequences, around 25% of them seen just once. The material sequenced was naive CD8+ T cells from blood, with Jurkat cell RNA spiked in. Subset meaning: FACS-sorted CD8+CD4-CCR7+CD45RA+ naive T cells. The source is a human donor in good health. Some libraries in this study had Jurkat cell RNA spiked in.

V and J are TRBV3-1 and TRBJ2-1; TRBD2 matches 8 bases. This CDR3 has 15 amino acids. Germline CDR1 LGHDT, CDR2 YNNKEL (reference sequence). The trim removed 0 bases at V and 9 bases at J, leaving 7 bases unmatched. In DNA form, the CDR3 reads TGTGCCAGCAGCCAAGAGGAACTAGCGGATCCTGAGCAGTTCTTC. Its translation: CASSQEELADPEQFF.

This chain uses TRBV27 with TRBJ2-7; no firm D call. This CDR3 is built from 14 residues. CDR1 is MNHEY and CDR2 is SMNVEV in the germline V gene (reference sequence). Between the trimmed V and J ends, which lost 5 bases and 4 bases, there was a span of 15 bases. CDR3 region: CASSTPGRRYEQYF. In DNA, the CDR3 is TGTGCCAGCAGTACCCCCGGACGTCGTTACGAGCAGTACTTC.

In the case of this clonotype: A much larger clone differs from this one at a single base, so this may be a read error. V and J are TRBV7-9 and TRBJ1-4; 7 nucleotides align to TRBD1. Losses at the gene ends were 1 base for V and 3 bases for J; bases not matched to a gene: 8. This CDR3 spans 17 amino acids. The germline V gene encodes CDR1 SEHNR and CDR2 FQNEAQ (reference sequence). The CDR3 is CASSLDSKGAANEKLFF. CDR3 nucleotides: TGTGCCAGCAGCTTAGATTCCAAGGGGGCGGCTAATGAAAAACTGTTTTTT.

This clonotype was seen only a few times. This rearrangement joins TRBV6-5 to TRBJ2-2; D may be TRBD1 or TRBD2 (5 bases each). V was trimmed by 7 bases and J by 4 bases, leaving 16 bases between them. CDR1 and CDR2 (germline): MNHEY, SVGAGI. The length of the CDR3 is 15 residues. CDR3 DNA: TGTGCCAGCAATCCGGACACTAGTTTCACCGGGGAGCTGTTTTTT. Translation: CASNPDTSFTGELFF.

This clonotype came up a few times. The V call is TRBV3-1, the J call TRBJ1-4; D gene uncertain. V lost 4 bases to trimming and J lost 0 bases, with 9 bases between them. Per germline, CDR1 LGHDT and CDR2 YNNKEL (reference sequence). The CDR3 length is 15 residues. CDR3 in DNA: TGTGCCAGCAGCCGAAACACGGCAACTAATGAAAAACTGTTTTTT. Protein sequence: CASSRNTATNEKLFF.

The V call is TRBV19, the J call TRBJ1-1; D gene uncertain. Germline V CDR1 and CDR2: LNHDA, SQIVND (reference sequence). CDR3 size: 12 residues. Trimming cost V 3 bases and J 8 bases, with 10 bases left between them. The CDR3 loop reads CASSIGSLEAFF. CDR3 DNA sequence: TGTGCCAGTAGTATTGGATCCCTGGAAGCTTTCTTT.

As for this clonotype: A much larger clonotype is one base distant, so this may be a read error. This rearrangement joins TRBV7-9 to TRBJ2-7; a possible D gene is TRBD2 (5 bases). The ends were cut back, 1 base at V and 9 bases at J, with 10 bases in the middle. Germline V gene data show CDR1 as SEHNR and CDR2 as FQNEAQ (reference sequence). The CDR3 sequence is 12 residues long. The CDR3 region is CASSLESGGQYF. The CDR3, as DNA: TGTGCCAGCAGCTTAGAGAGCGGCGGGCAGTACTTC.

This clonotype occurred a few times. CDR3 in amino acids: CASSLGVSGYTF. The DNA for the CDR3 is TGTGCCAGCAGCTTAGGCGTATCTGGCTACACCTTC. The chain has TRBV11-2 and TRBJ1-2; no clear D gene. This CDR3 comprises 12 residues. Germline V gene data show CDR1 as SGHAT and CDR2 as FQNNGV. The germline V and J ends were trimmed by 1 base and 7 bases, with 7 bases remaining between them.

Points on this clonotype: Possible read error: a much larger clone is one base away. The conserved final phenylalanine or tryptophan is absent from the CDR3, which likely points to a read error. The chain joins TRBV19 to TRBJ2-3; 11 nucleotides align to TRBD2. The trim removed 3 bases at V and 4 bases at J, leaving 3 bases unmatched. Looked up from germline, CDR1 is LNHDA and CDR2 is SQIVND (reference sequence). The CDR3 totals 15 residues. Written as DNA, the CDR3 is TGTGCCAGTAGTATGGGACTAGCGGCCGCAGATACGCAGTATCTT. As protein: CASSMGLAAADTQYL.

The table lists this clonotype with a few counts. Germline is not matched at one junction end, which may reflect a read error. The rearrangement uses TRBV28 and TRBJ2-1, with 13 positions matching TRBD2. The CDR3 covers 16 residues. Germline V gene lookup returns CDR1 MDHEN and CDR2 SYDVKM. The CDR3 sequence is CASSFIRTSGSNELFF. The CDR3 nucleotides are TGCGCCAGCAGTTTTATCAGGACTAGCGGGAGCAATGAGCTGTTCTTC.

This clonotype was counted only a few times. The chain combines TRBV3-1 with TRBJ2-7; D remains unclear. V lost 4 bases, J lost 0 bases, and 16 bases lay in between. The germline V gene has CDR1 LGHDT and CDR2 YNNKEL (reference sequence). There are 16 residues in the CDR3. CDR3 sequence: CASSPSVTWNSYEQYF. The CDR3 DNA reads TGTGCCAGCAGCCCCTCGGTAACATGGAACTCCTACGAGCAGTACTTC.

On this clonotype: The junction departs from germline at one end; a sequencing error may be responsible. The CDR3 DNA follows: TGTGCCGGCAGCCAGACAACAGGGGGCACTGAAGCTTTCTTT. Amino acids: CAGSQTTGGTEAFF. This chain connects TRBV3-1 to TRBJ1-1; 8 bases are a match to TRBD1. From germline, CDR1 is LGHDT and CDR2 YNNKEL (reference sequence). The length of the CDR3 is 14 residues.

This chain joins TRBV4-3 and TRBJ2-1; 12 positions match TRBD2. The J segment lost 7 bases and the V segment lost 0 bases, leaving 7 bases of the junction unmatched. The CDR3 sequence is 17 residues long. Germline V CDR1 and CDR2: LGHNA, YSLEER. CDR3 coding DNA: TGCGCCAGCAGCCAAGATCTAGCGGGAGGGCCGGGTAATGAGCAGTTCTTC. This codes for CASSQDLAGGPGNEQFF.

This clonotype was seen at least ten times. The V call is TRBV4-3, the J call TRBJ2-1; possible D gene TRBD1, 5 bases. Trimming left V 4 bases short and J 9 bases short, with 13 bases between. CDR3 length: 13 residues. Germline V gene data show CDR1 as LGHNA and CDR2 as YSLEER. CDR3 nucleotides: TGCGCCAGCAGCCCTGCTAGGGGTATTGAGCAGTTCTTC. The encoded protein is CASSPARGIEQFF.

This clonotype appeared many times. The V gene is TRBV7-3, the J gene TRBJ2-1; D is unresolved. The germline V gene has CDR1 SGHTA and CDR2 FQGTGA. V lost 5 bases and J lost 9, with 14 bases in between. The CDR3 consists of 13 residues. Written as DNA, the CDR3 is TGTGCCAGCAGCCCGGGCGGCGGAATTGAGCAGTTCTTC. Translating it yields CASSPGGGIEQFF.

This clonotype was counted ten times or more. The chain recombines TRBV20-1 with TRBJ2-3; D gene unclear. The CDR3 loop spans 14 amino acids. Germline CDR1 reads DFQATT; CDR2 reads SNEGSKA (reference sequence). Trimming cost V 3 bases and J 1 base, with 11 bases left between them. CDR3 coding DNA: TGCAGTGCTAGCATTTTAACTGGCACAGATACGCAGTATTTT. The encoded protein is CSASILTGTDTQYF.

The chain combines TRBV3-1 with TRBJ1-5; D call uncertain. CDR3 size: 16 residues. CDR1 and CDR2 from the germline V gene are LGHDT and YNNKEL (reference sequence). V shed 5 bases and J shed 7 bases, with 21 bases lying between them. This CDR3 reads CASSIEVGRPEQPQHF. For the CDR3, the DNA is TGTGCCAGCAGCATAGAAGTGGGGAGGCCCGAACAGCCCCAGCATTTT.

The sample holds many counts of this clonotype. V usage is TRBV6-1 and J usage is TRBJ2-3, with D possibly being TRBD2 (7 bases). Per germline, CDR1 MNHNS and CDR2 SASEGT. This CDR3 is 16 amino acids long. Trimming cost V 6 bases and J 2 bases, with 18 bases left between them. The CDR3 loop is CASRIQKGGFTDTQYF. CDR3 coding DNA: TGTGCCAGCAGAATACAAAAGGGGGGGTTCACAGATACGCAGTATTTT.

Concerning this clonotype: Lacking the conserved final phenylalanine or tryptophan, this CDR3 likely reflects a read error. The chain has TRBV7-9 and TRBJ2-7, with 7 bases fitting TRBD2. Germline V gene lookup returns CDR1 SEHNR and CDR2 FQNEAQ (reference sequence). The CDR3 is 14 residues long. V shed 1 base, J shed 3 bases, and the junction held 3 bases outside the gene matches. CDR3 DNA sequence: TGTGCCAGCAGCTTAGGACTAGCTGGCTACGAGCAGTACCTC. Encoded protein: CASSLGLAGYEQYL.

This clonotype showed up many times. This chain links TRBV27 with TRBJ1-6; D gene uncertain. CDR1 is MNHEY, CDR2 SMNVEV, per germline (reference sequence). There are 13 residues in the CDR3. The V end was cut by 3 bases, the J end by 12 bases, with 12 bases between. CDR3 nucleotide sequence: TGTGCCAGCAGTTTCGGTCTATACAGACCCCTCCACTTT. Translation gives CASSFGLYRPLHF.

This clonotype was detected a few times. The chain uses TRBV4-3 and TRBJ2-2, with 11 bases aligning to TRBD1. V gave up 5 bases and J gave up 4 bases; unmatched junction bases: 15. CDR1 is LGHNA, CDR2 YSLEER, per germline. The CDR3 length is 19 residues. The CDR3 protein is CASSVRVHGGQGVTGELFF. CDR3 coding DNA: TGCGCCAGCAGCGTACGCGTACACGGGGGACAGGGGGTCACCGGGGAGCTGTTTTTT.

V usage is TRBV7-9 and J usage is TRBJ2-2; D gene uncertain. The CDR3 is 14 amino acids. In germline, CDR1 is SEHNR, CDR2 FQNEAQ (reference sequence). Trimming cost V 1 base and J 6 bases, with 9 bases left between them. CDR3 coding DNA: TGTGCCAGCAGCTTAGGTTCTAGACCCGGGGAGCTGTTTTTT. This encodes CASSLGSRPGELFF.

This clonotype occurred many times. Written as DNA, the CDR3 is TGTGCCAGCAGCTTTCTGAAGGGTCAGAACACCGGGGAGCTGTTTTTT. Residues: CASSFLKGQNTGELFF. V usage is TRBV7-9 and J usage is TRBJ2-2; unclear D gene. Trimming stripped 3 bases from V and 1 base from J, with 12 bases between. Germline V gene data show CDR1 as SEHNR and CDR2 as FQNEAQ (reference sequence). The CDR3 is 16 amino acids.